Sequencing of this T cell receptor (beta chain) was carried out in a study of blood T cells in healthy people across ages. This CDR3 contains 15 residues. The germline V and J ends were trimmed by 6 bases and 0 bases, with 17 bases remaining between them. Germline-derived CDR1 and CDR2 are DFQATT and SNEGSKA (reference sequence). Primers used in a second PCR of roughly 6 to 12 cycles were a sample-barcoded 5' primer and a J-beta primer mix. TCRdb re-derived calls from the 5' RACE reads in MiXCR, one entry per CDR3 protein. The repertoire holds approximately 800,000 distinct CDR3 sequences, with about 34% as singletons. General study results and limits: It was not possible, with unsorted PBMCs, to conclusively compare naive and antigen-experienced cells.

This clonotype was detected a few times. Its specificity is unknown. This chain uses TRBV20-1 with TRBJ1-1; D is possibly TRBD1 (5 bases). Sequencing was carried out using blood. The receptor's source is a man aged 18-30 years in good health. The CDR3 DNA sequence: TGCAGTGCCCGGGACGGGACCATCATGAACACTGAAGCTTTCTTT. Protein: CSARDGTIMNTEAFF.